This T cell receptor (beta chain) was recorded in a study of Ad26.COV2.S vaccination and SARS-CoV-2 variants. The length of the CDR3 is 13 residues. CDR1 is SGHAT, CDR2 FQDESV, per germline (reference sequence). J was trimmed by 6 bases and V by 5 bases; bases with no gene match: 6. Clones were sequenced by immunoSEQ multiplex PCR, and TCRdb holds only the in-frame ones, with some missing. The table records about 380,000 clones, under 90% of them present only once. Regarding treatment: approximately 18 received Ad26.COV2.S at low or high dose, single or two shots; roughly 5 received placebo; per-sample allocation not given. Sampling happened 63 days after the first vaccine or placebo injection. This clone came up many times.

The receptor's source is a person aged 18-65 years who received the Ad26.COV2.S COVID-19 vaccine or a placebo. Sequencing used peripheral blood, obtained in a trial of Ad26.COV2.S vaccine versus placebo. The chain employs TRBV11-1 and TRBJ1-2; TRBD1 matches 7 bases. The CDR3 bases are TGTGCCAGCAGCCAGGGACAGCTTGATGGCTACACCTTC. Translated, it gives CASSQGQLDGYTF.